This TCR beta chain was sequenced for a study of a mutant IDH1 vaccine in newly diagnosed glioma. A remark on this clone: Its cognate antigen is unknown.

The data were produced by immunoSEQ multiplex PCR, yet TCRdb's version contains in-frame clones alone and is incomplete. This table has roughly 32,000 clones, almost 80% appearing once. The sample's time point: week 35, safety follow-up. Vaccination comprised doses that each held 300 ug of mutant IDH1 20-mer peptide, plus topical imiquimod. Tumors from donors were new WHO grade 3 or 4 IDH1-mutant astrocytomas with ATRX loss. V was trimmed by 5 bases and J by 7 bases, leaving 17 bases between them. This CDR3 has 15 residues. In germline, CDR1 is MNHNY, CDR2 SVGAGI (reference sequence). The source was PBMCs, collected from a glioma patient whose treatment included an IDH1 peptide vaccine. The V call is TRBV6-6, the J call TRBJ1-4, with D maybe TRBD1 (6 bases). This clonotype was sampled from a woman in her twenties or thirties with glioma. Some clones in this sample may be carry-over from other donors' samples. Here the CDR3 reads CASSLNREEGEKLFF. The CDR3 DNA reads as TGTGCCAGCAGTCTTAACAGGGAAGAAGGTGAAAAACTGTTTTTT.